The clone carrying this T cell receptor beta chain was observed a handful of times. Its antigen is unidentified. This record belongs to a study of blood T cells in healthy people across ages. Study-wide results and limits: It was held that the diversity estimates obtained from one million T cells were underestimates.

The CDR3 extends over 15 amino acids. Germline CDR1 reads MGHRA; CDR2 reads YSYEKL. Next came a second PCR, run for about 6 to 11 cycles, which used a sample-barcoded 5' primer along with a J-beta primer mix. Each cDNA molecule received a tag from a template-switch adaptor that had 12 random nucleotides. In TCRdb, the 5' RACE reads were re-called with MiXCR into one record per CDR3 protein. This sample yields almost 300,000 distinct CDR3 sequences, of which about 25% are seen a single time; 25% to 30% belongs to the top ten. The chain links TRBV4-1 to TRBJ2-5, with a possible D match to TRBD1 (6 bases). The J call may not be correct, given that the DNA end is closer to TRBJ2-7. This TCR derives from a woman in her 70s in good health. The sequencing sample was made of blood. CDR3 in amino acids: CASSQDSFNPYEQYF. The CDR3 DNA reads TGCGCCAGCAGCCAGGACAGCTTTAATCCCTACGAGCAGTACTTC.